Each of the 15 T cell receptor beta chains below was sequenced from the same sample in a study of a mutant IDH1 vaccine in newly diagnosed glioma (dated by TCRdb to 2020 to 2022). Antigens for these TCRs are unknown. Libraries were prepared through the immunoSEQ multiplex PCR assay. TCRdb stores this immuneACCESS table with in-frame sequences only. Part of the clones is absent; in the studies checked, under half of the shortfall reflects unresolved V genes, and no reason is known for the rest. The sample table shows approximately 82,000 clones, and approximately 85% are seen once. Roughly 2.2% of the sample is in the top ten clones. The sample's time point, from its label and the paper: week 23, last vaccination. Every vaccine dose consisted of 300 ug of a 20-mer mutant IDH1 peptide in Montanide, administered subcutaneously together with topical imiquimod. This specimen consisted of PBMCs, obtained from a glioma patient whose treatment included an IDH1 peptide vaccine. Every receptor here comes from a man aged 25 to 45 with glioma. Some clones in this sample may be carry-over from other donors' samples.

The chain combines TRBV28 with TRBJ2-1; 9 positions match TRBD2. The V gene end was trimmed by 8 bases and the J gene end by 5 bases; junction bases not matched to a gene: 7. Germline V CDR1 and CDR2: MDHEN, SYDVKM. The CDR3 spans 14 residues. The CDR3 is CASDPSGIDNEQFF. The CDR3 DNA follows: TGTGCCAGCGATCCTAGCGGGATAGACAATGAGCAGTTCTTC.

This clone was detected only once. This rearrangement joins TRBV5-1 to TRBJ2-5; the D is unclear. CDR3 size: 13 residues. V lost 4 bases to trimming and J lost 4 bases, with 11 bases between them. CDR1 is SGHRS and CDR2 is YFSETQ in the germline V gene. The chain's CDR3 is CASSNSVGETQYF. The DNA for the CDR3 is TGCGCCAGCAGCAACTCAGTCGGAGAGACCCAGTACTTC.

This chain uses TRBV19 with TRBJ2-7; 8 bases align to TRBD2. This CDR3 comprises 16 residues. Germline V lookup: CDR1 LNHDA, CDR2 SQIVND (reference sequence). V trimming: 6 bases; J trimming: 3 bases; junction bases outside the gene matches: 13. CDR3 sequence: CASSLFAGGSFYEQYF. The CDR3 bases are TGTGCCAGTAGCCTGTTTGCGGGAGGTAGTTTCTACGAGCAGTACTTC.

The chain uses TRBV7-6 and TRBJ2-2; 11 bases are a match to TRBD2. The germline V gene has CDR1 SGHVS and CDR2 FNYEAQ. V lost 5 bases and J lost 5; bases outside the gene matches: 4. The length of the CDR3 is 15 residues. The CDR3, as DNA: TGTGCCAGCAGCCCTACTAGCGGGAGTACCGGGGAGCTGTTTTTT. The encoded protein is CASSPTSGSTGELFF.

CDR3 residues: CASSLRAGRSGETQYF. In DNA, the CDR3 is TGTGCCAGCAGCTTGCGGGCGGGCCGATCGGGAGAGACCCAGTACTTC. The genes are TRBV5-5 and TRBJ2-5; D may be TRBD2 (5 bases). In germline, CDR1 is SGHKS, CDR2 YYEKEE (reference sequence). V was clipped by 1 base and J by 4 bases, with 17 bases between them. The CDR3 runs to 16 residues.

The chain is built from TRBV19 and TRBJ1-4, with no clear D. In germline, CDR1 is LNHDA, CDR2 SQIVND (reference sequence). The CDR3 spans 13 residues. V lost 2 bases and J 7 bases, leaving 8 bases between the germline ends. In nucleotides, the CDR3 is TGTGCCAGTAGTATACGTCATCTTGAAAAACTGTTTTTT. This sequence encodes CASSIRHLEKLFF.

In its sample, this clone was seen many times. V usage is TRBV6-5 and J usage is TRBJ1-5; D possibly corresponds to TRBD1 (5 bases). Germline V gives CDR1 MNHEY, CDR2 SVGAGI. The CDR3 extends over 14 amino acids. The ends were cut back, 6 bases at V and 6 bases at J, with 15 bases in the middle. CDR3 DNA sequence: TGTGCCAGCAGGGGGGGTCAGGGAGGTCAGCCCCAGCATTTT. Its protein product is CASRGGQGGQPQHF.

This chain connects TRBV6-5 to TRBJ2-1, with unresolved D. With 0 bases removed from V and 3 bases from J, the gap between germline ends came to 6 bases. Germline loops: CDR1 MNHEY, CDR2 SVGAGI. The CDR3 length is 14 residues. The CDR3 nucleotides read TGTGCCAGCAGTTACTCACGAATCTACAATGAGCAGTTCTTC. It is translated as CASSYSRIYNEQFF.

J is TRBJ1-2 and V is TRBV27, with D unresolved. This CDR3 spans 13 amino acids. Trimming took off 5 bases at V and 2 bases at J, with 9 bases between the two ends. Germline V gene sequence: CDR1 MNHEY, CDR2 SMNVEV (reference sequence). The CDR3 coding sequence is TGTGCCAGCAGTCTGACACCGAACTATGGCTACACCTTC. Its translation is CASSLTPNYGYTF.

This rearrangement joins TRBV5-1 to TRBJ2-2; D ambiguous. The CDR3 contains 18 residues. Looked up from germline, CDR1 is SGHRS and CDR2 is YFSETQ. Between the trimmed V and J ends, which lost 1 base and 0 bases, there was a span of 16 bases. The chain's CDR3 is CASSLLGRSPSNTGELFF. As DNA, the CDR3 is TGCGCCAGCAGCTTGCTCGGACGAAGTCCATCGAACACCGGGGAGCTGTTTTTT. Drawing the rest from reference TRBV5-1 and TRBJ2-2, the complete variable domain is KAGVTQTPRYLIKTRGQQVTLSCSPISGHRSVSWYQQTPGQGLQFLFEYFSETQRNKGNFPGRFSGRQFSNSRSEMNVSTLELGDSALYLCASSLLGRSPSNTGELFFGEGSRLTVL.

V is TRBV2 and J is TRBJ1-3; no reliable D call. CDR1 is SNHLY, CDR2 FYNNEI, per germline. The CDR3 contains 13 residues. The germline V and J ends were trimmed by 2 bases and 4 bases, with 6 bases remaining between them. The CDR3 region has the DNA TGTGCCAGCAGTGAAAACCCCGGAAACACCATATATTTT. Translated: CASSENPGNTIYF.

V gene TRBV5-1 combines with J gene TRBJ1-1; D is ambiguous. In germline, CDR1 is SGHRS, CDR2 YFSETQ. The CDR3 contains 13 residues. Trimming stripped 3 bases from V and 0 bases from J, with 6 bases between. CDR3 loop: CASSSSVNTEAFF. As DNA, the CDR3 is TGCGCCAGCAGCTCCTCGGTGAACACTGAAGCTTTCTTT.

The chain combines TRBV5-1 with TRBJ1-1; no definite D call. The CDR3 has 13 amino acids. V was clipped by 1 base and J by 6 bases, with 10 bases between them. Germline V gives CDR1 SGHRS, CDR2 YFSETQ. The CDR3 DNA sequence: TGCGCCAGCAGCTTGTACGGGAAGCCTGAAGCTTTCTTT. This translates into CASSLYGKPEAFF.

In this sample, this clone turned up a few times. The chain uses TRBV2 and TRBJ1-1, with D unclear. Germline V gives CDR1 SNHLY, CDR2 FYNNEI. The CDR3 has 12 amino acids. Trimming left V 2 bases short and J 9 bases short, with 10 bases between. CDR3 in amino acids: CASSEPERKAFF. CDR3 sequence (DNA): TGTGCCAGCAGTGAACCGGAAAGAAAAGCTTTCTTT. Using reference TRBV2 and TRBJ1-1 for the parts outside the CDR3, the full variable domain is EPEVTQTPSHQVTQMGQEVILRCVPISNHLYFYWYRQILGQKVEFLVSFYNNEISEKSEIFDDQFSVERPDGSNFTLKIRSTKLEDSAMYFCASSEPERKAFFGQGTRLTVV.

In nucleotides, the CDR3 is TGTGCCAGCAGCTCCCGTACGGGGGAGAGATACGAGCAGTACTTC. Protein product: CASSSRTGERYEQYF. The chain carries TRBV5-4 and TRBJ2-7; tentatively, D is TRBD2 (6 bases). Trimming took 3 bases from V and 4 from J, leaving 17 bases between them. Looked up from germline, CDR1 is SGHNT and CDR2 is YYREEE (reference sequence). The CDR3 is made up of 15 amino acids.